The sequence of this TCR beta chain was determined in a study of control samples from healthy donors and cancer patients. Trimming took 6 bases from V and 1 from J, leaving 13 bases between them. CDR1 and CDR2 from the germline V gene are MNHEY and SVGAGI. The CDR3 has 15 amino acids. TCRdb's copy holds only in-frame clones and misses some; the assay was immunoSEQ multiplex PCR. The sample yields around 90,000 clones, 70% to 90% seen once. The rearrangement uses TRBV6-5 and TRBJ1-3; weak D call: TRBD1 (6 bases). This receptor was identified in a woman in her thirties or forties in good health. The sample taken for sequencing was blood. CDR3 residues: CASSNDRLSGNTIYF. As DNA, the CDR3 is TGTGCCAGCAGCAACGACAGGCTTTCTGGAAACACCATATATTTT.